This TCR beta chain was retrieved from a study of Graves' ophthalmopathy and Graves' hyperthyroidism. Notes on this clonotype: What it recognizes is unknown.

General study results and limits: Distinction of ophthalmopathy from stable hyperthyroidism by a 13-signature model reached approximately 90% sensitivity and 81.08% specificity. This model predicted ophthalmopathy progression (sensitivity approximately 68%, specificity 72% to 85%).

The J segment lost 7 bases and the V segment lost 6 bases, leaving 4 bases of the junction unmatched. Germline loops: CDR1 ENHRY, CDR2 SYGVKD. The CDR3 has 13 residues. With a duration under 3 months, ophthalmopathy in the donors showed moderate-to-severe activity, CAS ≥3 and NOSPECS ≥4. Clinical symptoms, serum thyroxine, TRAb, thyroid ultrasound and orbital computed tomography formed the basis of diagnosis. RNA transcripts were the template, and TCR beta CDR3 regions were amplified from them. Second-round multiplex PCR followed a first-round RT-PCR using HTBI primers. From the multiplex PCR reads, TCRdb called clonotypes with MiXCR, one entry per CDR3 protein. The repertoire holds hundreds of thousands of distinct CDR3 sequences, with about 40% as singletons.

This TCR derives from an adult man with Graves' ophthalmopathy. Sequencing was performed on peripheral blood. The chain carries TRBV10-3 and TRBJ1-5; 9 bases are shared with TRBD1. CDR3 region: CAISPTGGQPQHF. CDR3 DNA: TGTGCCATCAGCCCGACAGGGGGACAGCCCCAGCATTTT.